This T cell receptor beta chain emerged from a study of cytomegalovirus exposure and HLA in healthy donors. Study as a whole: Out of about 179 million T cells, an earlier analysis found over 100 million unique TCR beta sequences in total.

Study-level results: Segments of the TCR beta V type were, in most cases, productive about 90% or about 30% of the time in an earlier analysis. In a later analysis, around 18,000 TCR beta sequences were associated with HLA alleles at 0.05 false discovery rate.

It was with 60 Vbeta and 13 Jbeta primers that the PCR ran. The table came from immunoSEQ multiplex PCR; TCRdb's copy has only in-frame clones and leaves some out. The data show around 99,000 clones, approximately 70% seen once. With regard to this clone: Its cognate antigen is unknown.

The receptor's source is a man aged 35-49 years in good health and CMV-seronegative. Sequencing was performed on PBMCs.

CDR3 loop: CSAHSMTGWSTEAFF. The CDR3 DNA is TGCAGCGCACATTCAATGACAGGGTGGAGCACTGAAGCTTTCTTT. The rearrangement links TRBV29-1 to TRBJ1-1, with 7 bases identical to TRBD1. The trim removed 7 bases at V and 4 bases at J, leaving 15 bases unmatched. The CDR3 runs to 15 residues. Germline CDR1 and CDR2: SQVTM and ANQGSEA.